The 10 T cell receptor beta chains given below trace back to one sample, sequenced in a study of control samples from healthy donors and cancer patients. TCRdb's copy holds only in-frame clones and misses some; the assay was immunoSEQ multiplex PCR. Altogether about 120,000 clones are present, 80% to 90% being singletons, with the ten largest covering approximately 1.1%. Sequencing used PBMCs. The receptor source for this set is a woman aged 45-59 years with colorectal cancer.

This clone was observed a few times. V is TRBV25-1 and J is TRBJ2-7, with 7 nucleotides matching TRBD2. The CDR3 length is 14 residues. CDR1 MGHDK and CDR2 SYGVNS come from the germline V gene. V dropped 6 bases and J dropped 3; count of bases not matched to a gene: 8. The CDR3 DNA is TGTGCCAGCAGCTTTAGCGGGCAGGTCTACGAGCAGTACTTC. It is translated as CASSFSGQVYEQYF.

The rearrangement joins TRBV2 to TRBJ2-1; possible D gene TRBD2, 7 bases. V lost 8 bases to trimming and J lost 6 bases, with 17 bases between them. Germline assignment: CDR1 SNHLY and CDR2 FYNNEI. This CDR3 spans 14 amino acids. CDR3 sequence (DNA): TGTGCCAGCCTTATCGGGGGGCTAATCAATGAGCAGTTCTTC. This codes for CASLIGGLINEQFF.

A note on this clone: Other DNA variants within this sample encode the same CDR3. This chain uses TRBV30 with TRBJ1-1; D unresolved. The CDR3 runs 15 residues. Germline V CDR1 and CDR2: GTSNPN, SVGIG (reference sequence). V lost 0 bases and J 0 bases, leaving 11 bases between the germline ends. Here the CDR3 DNA reads TGTGCCTGGAGTGTCCTCAGTTCGTTGAACACTGAAGCTTTCTTT. It specifies CAWSVLSSLNTEAFF. The full variable domain, rest sourced from reference TRBV30 and TRBJ1-1, is SQTIHQWPATLVQPVGSPLSLECTVEGTSNPNLYWYRQAAGRGLQLLFYSVGIGQISSEVPQNLSASRPQDRQFILSSKKLLLSDSGFYLCAWSVLSSLNTEAFFGQGTRLTVV.

The J gene is TRBJ2-5, the V gene TRBV28; TRBD2 aligns across 12 bases. V was pared by 6 bases and J by 4 bases, with 12 bases of the junction left unmatched. The germline V gene has CDR1 MDHEN and CDR2 SYDVKM. The CDR3 has 17 amino acids. In nucleotides, the CDR3 is TGTGCCAGCAGCCCCTTGAGGACTAGCGGGATCCCAGAGACCCAGTACTTC. Translated, it gives CASSPLRTSGIPETQYF.

The V and J genes are TRBV24-1 and TRBJ2-1; 7 positions match TRBD2. Trimming took 1 base from V and 4 from J; bases not matched to a gene: 6. The CDR3 covers 16 residues. Germline assignment: CDR1 KGHDR and CDR2 SFDVKD. The CDR3, as DNA: TGTGCCACCAGTGATTTTGGCGGGAGTGGGTACAATGAGCAGTTCTTC. Its protein product is CATSDFGGSGYNEQFF.

V is TRBV5-1 and J is TRBJ1-1; D may be TRBD1 (5 bases). The germline V gene encodes CDR1 SGHRS and CDR2 YFSETQ. There are 15 residues in the CDR3. The V and J ends lost 0 bases and 1 base respectively, with 10 bases between them. The CDR3 DNA sequence: TGCGCCAGCAGCTTGGATGGGGCCCAGAACACTGAAGCTTTCTTT. Protein sequence: CASSLDGAQNTEAFF.

The chain couples TRBV28 to TRBJ2-7; 7 nucleotides match TRBD1. Germline assignment: CDR1 MDHEN and CDR2 SYDVKM. CDR3 size: 13 residues. V dropped 3 bases and J dropped 9; count of bases not matched to a gene: 8. Here the CDR3 reads CASSFPPAGGQYF. For the CDR3, the DNA is TGTGCCAGCAGTTTTCCTCCCGCAGGGGGGCAGTACTTC.

The genes are TRBV7-2 and TRBJ1-6; D is unclear. This CDR3 is built from 17 residues. The V end was cut by 3 bases, the J end by 8 bases, with 20 bases between. The V gene's germline CDR1 is SGHTA and CDR2 FQGNSA. The CDR3 nucleotides are TGTGCCAGCAGCTTGAGGTTCACCCGACACTGGGATTCACCCCTCCACTTT. Its translation: CASSLRFTRHWDSPLHF.

The chain carries TRBV10-3 and TRBJ2-7; D is ambiguous. V was shortened by 2 bases and J by 6 bases, with 8 bases between the two germline ends. This CDR3 is 12 amino acids long. Germline V gives CDR1 ENHRY, CDR2 SYGVKD. The CDR3 sequence is CAISELPPEQYF. As DNA, the CDR3 is TGTGCCATCAGTGAGCTCCCCCCCGAGCAGTACTTC.

The chain recombines TRBV28 with TRBJ2-1; 13 bases agree with TRBD2. From germline, CDR1 is MDHEN and CDR2 SYDVKM. V was clipped by 3 bases and J by 6 bases; unmatched bases: 8. CDR3 length: 17 residues. In nucleotides, the CDR3 is TGTGCCAGCAGTTTCCCCCCCGGGACTAGCGGGACCAATGAGCAGTTCTTC. It translates to CASSFPPGTSGTNEQFF.